The clone carrying this T cell receptor (beta chain) was seen more than once but under ten times. This entry belongs to a study of blood T cell repertoires in COVID-19. Germline loops: CDR1 LGHNA, CDR2 YNFKEQ. The CDR3 spans 18 residues. V was pared by 3 bases and J by 0 bases, with 9 bases of the junction left unmatched. Sequencing was performed with immunoSEQ multiplex PCR; in TCRdb, only in-frame clones are kept and a portion is missing. Seen here are about 64,000 clones, about 88% observed once, and the top ten hold 3.9%. This clonotype was sampled from an older man with acute or convalescent COVID-19. The chain uses TRBV4-2 and TRBJ1-2, with TRBD1 matching over 11 bases. The sample comprised peripheral blood. DNA of the CDR3: TGTGCCAGCAGCCAGGAAGGACAGGGGGCGGGTTCTAACTATGGCTACACCTTC. Protein product: CASSQEGQGAGSNYGYTF.